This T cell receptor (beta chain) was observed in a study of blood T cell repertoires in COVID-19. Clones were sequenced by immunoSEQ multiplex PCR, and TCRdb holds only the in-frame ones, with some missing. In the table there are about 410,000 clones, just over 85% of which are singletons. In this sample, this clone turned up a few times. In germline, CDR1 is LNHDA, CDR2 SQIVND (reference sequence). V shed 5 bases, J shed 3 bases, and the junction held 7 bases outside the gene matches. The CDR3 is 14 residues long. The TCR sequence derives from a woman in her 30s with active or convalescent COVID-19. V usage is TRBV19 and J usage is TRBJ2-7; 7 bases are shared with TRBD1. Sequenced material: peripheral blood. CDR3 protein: CASSQTGPHYEQYF. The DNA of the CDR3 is TGTGCCAGTAGTCAGACAGGGCCCCACTACGAGCAGTACTTC.